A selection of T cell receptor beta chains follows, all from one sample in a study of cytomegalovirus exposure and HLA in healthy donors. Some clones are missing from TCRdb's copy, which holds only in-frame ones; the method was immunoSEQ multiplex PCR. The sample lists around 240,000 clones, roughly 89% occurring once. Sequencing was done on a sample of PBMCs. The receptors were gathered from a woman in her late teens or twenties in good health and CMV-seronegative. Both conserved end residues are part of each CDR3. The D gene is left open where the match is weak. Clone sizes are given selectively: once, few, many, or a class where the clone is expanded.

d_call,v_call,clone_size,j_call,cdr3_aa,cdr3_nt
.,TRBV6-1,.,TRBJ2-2,CASSDINTGELFF,TGTGCCAGCAGTGATATTAACACCGGGGAGCTGTTTTTT
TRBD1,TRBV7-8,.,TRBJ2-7,CASSPFARGHEEQYF,TGTGCCAGCAGCCCTTTCGCCAGGGGGCATGAAGAGCAGTACTTC
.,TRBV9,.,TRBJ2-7,CASSVGSGGPFYEQYF,TGTGCCAGCAGCGTAGGGTCCGGGGGGCCTTTTTACGAGCAGTACTTC
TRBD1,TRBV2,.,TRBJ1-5,CASSRQGDGQPQHF,TGTGCCAGCAGTAGACAGGGGGATGGACAGCCCCAGCATTTT
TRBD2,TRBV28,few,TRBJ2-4,CASRDSPILAGGRKNIQYF,TGTGCCAGCAGGGACAGCCCGATACTAGCGGGGGGGAGAAAAAACATTCAGTACTTC
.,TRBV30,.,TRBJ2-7,CAWSVAASSYEQYF,TGTGCCTGGAGTGTAGCCGCGAGCTCCTACGAGCAGTACTTC
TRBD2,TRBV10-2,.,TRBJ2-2,CASRRQAGADTGELFF,TGCGCCAGCAGAAGGCAAGCGGGGGCGGACACCGGGGAGCTGTTTTTT
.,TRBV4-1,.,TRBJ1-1,CASSQVENTEAFF,TGCGCCAGCAGCCAAGTAGAGAACACTGAAGCTTTCTTT
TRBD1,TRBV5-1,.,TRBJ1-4,CASSVDRAVEKLFF,TGCGCCAGCAGCGTAGACAGGGCGGTTGAAAAACTGTTTTTT
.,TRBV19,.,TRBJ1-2,CASSTQDPTWVFLYRGGNYGYTF,TGTGCCAGTAGTACCCAAGATCCAACCTGGGTCTTTTTGTATCGAGGAGGGAACTATGGCTACACCTTC
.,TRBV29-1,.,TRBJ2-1,CSVDRTVGQFF,TGCAGCGTTGATCGGACAGTAGGGCAGTTCTTC
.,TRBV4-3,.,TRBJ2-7,CASSQDEGGGNEQYF,TGCGCCAGCAGCCAAGATGAGGGTGGGGGGAACGAGCAGTACTTC
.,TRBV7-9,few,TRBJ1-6,CASRRQDSPLHF,TGTGCCAGCAGGCGCCAGGATTCACCCCTCCACTTT
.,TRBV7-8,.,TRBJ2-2,CASISGELFF,TGTGCCAGCATATCCGGGGAGCTGTTTTTT
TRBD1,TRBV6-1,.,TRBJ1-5,CASSEGSDRVVNQPQHF,TGTGCCAGCAGTGAAGGGAGTGACAGGGTCGTCAATCAGCCCCAGCATTTT
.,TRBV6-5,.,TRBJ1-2,CASSLSGRNYGYTF,TGTGCCAGCAGCCTCAGTGGGCGAAACTATGGCTACACCTTC
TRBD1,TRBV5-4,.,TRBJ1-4,CASSTQGANEKLFF,TGTGCCAGCAGCACACAGGGGGCTAATGAAAAACTGTTTTTT
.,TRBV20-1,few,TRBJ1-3,CSARQGNTIYF,TGCAGTGCTAGGCAGGGAAACACCATATATTTT
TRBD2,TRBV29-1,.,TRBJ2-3,CSVLLAVVKDTQYF,TGCAGCGTTTTACTAGCGGTGGTAAAAGATACGCAGTATTTT
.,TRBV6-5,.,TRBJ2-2,CASSHKGDNTGELFF,TGTGCCAGCAGTCACAAAGGGGATAACACCGGGGAGCTGTTTTTT
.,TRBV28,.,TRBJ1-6,CASRPGSQAYSPLHF,TGTGCCAGCAGGCCGGGTTCTCAAGCGTATTCACCCCTCCACTTT
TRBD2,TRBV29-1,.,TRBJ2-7,CSVLLAGGYNPTYEQYF,TGCAGCGTCCTCCTAGCGGGGGGCTACAACCCGACCTACGAGCAGTACTTC
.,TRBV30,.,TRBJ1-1,CAWSVGRANTEAFF,TGTGCCTGGAGTGTAGGGAGGGCGAACACTGAAGCTTTCTTT
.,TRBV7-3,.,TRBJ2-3,CASSPSSASRDTQYF,TGTGCCAGCAGCCCCTCTTCAGCGAGTAGGGATACGCAGTATTTT
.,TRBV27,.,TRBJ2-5,CASSLYNQRRETQYF,TGTGCCAGCAGCCTTTATAATCAGCGGCGGGAGACCCAGTACTTC
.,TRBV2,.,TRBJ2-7,CASDGGGRSYEQYF,TGTGCCAGCGACGGGGGTGGTCGCTCCTACGAGCAGTACTTC
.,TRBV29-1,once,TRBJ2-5,CSVETLKGRLETQYF,TGCAGCGTTGAAACTCTAAAGGGGCGGTTAGAGACCCAGTACTTC
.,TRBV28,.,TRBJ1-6,CASSFDRYNSPLHF,TGTGCCAGCAGTTTTGACAGGTATAATTCACCCCTCCACTTT
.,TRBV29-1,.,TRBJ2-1,CSVDSSYNEQFF,TGCAGCGTTGACAGCTCCTACAATGAGCAGTTCTTC
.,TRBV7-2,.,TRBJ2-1,CASSQDYNEQFF,TGTGCCAGCAGCCAGGACTATAATGAGCAGTTCTTC
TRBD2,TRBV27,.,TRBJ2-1,CASSLSGSGGAGNEQFF,TGTGCCAGCAGTTTATCGGGTAGCGGGGGGGCCGGTAATGAGCAGTTCTTC
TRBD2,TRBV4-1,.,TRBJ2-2,CASSQDYGTRYAGELFF,TGCGCCAGCAGCCAAGACTACGGGACTAGGTATGCCGGGGAGCTGTTTTTT
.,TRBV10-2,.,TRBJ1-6,CASSEMGQLNSPLHF,TGCGCCAGCAGTGAGATGGGACAACTAAATTCACCCCTCCACTTT
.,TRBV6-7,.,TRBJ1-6,CASSLTGRESPLHF,TGTGCCAGCAGTTTAACAGGGAGGGAGTCACCCCTCCACTTT
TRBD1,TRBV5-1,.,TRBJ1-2,CASSLVGQGANYGYTF,TGCGCCAGCAGCTTAGTAGGACAGGGCGCTAACTATGGCTACACCTTC
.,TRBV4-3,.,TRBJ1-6,CASSQDGRVRENSPLHF,TGCGCCAGCAGCCAAGATGGCAGGGTTCGGGAGAATTCACCCCTCCACTTT
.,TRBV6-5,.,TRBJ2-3,CASSPDRKTDTQYF,TGTGCCAGCAGCCCCGACAGGAAAACAGATACGCAGTATTTT